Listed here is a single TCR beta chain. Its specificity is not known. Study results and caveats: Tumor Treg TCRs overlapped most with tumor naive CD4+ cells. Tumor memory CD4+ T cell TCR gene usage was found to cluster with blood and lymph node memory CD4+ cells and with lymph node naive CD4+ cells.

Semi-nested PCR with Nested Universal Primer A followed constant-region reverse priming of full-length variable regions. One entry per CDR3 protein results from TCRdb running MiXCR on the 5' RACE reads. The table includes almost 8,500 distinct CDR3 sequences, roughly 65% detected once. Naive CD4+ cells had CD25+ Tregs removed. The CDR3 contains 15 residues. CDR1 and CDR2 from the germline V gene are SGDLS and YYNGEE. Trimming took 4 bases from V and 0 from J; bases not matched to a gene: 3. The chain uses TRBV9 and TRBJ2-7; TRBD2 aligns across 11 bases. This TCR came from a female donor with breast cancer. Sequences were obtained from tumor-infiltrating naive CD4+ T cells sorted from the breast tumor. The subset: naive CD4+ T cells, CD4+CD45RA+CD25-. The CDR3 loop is CASSLGTSGSYEQYF. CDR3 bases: TGTGCCAGCAGCCTCGGGACTAGCGGCTCCTACGAGCAGTACTTC.